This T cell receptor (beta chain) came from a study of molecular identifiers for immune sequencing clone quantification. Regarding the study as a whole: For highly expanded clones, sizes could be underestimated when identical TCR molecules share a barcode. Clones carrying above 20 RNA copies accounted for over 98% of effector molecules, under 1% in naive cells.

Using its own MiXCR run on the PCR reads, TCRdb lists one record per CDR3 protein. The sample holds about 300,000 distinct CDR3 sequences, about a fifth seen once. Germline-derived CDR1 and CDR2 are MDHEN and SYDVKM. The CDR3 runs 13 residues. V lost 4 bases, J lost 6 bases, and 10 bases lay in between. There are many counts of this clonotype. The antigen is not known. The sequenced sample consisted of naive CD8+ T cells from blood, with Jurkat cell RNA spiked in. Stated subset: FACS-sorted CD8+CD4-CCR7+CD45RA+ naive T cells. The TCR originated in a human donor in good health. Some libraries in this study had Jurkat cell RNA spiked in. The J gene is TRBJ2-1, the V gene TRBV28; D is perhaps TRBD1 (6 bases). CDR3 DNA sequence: TGTGCCAGCAGTTATAGGGGGTTCAATGAGCAGTTCTTC. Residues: CASSYRGFNEQFF.